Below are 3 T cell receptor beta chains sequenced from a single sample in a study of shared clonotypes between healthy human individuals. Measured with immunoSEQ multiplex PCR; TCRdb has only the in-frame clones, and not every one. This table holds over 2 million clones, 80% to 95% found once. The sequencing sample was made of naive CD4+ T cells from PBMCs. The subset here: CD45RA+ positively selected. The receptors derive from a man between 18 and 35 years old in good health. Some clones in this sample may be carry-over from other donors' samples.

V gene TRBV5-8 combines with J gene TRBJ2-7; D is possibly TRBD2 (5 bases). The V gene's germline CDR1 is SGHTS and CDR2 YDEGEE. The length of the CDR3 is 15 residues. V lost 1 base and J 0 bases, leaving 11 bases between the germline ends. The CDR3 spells CASSLFGVSSYEQYF. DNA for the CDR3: TGTGCCAGCAGCTTGTTCGGGGTCAGCTCCTACGAGCAGTACTTC.

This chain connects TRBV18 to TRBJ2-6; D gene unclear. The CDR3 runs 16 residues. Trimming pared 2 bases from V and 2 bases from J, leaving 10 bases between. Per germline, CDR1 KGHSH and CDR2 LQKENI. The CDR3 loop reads CASSPVGFAGANVLTF. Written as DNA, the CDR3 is TGTGCCAGCTCACCAGTGGGGTTTGCTGGGGCCAACGTCCTGACTTTC.

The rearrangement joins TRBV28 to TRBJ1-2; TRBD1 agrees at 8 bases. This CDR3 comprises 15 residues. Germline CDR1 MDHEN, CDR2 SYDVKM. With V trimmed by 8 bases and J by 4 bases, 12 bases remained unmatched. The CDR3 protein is CASGGTQGGSYGYTF. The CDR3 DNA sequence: TGTGCCAGCGGGGGGACACAGGGGGGTAGCTATGGCTACACCTTC.